Each of the 5 T cell receptor beta chains below was sequenced from the same sample in a study of PD-L1 blockade in urothelial cancer. Data came from immunoSEQ multiplex PCR; TCRdb stores just in-frame clones and leaves some out. The top ten hold roughly a sixth of the sample, which has about 38,000 clones, about four fifths seen once. The sequencing used PBMCs, collected around atezolizumab (anti-PD-L1) treatment. These receptors came from a man aged 55 to 70 with urothelial cancer.

The chain joins TRBV28 to TRBJ2-7; 9 bases map to TRBD1. Looked up from germline, CDR1 is MDHEN and CDR2 is SYDVKM. The J segment lost 4 bases and the V segment lost 2 bases, leaving 3 bases of the junction unmatched. This CDR3 spans 14 amino acids. As DNA, the CDR3 is TGTGCCAGCAGTTTAGGGACAGGGTTGTACGAGCAGTACTTC. It encodes CASSLGTGLYEQYF.

This clone was counted a single time. The chain joins TRBV27 to TRBJ2-1; a possible D gene is TRBD1 (5 bases). Germline lookup yields CDR1 MNHEY and CDR2 SMNVEV (reference sequence). The CDR3 spans 14 residues. The V end lost 7 bases, the J end lost 5 bases, and 15 bases lay between the germline ends. As DNA, the CDR3 is TGTGCCAGCAAAATCAGCCAGGGCCACAATGAGCAGTTCTTC. Translating it yields CASKISQGHNEQFF.

The rearrangement links TRBV13 to TRBJ1-5; D is unclear. The CDR3 is 14 amino acids. Between the trimmed V and J ends, which lost 0 bases and 3 bases, there was a span of 6 bases. Germline CDR1 and CDR2: PRHDT and FYEKMQ (reference sequence). The CDR3 region is CASSLGQVNQPQHF. CDR3 in DNA: TGTGCCAGCAGCTTAGGGCAGGTCAATCAGCCCCAGCATTTT.

The CDR3 DNA follows: TGTGCCAGCAGTGTACTCAGGGGCCGGGGCTACACCTTC. Protein: CASSVLRGRGYTF. The chain employs TRBV6-1 and TRBJ1-2; weak D call: TRBD1 (6 bases). The germline gives CDR1 MNHNS, CDR2 SASEGT. CDR3 size: 13 residues. Trimming took off 4 bases at V and 8 bases at J, with 14 bases between the two ends.

In DNA form, the CDR3 reads TGTGCCAGCAGCACCCCCCGGGACTCTGGAAACACCATATATTTT. Translation: CASSTPRDSGNTIYF. The rearrangement uses TRBV7-2 and TRBJ1-3; D is uncertain. Trimming took 5 bases from V and 0 from J, leaving 11 bases between them. The CDR3 has 15 residues. Germline V gives CDR1 SGHTA, CDR2 FQGNSA.